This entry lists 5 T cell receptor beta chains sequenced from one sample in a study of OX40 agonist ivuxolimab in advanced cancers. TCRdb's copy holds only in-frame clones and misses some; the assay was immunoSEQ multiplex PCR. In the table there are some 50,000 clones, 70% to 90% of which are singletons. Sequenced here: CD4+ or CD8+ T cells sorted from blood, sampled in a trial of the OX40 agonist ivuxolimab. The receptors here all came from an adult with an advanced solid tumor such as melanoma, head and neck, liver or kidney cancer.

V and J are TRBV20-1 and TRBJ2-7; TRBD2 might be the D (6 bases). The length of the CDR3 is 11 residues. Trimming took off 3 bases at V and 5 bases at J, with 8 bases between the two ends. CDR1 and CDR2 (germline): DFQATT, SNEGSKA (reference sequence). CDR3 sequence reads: CSASGSDEQYF. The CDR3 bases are TGCAGTGCTAGCGGGAGCGACGAGCAGTACTTC.

The CDR3 loop reads CASSLETSGKETQYF. CDR3 nucleotides: TGCGCCAGCAGCTTGGAGACTAGCGGGAAGGAGACCCAGTACTTC. The gene calls are TRBV5-1 and TRBJ2-5, with TRBD2 identical over 11 bases. Trimming at V came to 0 bases and at J to 5 bases, leaving 3 bases not matched to a gene. The germline CDR1 and CDR2 sequences are SGHRS and YFSETQ. The CDR3 length is 15 residues.

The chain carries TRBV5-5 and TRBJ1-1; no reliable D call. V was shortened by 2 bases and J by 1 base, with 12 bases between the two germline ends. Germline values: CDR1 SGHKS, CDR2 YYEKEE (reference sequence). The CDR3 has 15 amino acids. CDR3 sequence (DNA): TGTGCCAGCAGCTTAAGTGTCAACGAGAACACTGAAGCTTTCTTT. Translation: CASSLSVNENTEAFF.

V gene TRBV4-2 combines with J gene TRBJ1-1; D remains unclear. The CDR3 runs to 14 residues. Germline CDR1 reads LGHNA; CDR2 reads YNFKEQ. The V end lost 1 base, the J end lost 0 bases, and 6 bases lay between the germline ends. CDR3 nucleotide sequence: TGTGCCAGCAGCCAAGGGCTAATGAACACTGAAGCTTTCTTT. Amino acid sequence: CASSQGLMNTEAFF.

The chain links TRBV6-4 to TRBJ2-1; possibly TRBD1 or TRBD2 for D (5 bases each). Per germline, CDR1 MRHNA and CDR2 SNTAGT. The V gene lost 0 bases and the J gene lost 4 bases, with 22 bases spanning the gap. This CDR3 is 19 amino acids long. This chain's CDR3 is CASSDSVRDPPRKYNEQFF. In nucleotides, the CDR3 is TGTGCCAGCAGTGACTCGGTCAGGGACCCCCCTCGGAAATACAATGAGCAGTTCTTC.